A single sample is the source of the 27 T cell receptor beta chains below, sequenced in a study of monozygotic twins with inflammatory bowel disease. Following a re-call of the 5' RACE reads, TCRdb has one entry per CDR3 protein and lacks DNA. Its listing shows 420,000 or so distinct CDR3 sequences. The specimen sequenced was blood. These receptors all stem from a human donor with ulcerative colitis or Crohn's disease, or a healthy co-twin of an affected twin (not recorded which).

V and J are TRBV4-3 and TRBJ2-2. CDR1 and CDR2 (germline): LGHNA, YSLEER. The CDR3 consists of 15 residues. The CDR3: CASSQFWRNTGELFF.

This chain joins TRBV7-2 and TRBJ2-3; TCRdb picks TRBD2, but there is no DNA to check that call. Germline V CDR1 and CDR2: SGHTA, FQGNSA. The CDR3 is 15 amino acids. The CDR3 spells CASSSASGRIDTQYF.

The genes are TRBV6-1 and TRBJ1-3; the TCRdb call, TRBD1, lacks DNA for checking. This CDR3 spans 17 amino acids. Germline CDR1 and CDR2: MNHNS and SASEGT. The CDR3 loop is CASSTIDPASSGNTIYF.

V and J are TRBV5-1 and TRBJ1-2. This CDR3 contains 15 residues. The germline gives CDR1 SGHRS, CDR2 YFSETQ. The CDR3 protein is CASSLEGRSGYGYTF.

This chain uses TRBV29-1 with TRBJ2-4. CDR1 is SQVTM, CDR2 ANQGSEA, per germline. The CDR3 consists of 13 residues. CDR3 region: CSVVSGVSNIQYF.

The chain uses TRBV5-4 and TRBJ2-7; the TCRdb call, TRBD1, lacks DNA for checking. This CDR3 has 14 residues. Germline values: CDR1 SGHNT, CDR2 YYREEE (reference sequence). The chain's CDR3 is CASSLEGVGYEQYF.

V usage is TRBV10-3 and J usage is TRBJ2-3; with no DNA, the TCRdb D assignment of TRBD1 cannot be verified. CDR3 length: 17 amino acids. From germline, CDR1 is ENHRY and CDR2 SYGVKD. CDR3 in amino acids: CAISEEGLAKHRYAQYF.

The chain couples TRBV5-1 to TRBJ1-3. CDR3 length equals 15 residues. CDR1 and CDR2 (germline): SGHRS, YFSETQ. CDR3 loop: CASSLVPGGRNTIYF.

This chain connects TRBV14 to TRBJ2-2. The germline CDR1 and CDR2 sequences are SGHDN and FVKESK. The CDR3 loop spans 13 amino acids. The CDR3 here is CASSQDLNGELFF.

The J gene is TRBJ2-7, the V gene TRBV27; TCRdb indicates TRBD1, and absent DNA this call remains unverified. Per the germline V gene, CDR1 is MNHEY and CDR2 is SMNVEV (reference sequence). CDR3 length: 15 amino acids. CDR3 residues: CASSASGVGTYEQYF.

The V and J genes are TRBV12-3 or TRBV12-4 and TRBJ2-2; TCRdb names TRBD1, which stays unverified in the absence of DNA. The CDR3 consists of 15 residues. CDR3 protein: CASSLRQGAAGELFF.

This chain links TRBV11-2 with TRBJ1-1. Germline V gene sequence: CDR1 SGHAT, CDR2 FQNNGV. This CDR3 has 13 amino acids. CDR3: CASSLVWNTEAFF.

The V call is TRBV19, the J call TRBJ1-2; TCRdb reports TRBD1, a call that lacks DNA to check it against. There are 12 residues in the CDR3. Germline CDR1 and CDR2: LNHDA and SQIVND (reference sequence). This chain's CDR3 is CASSIQGDGYTF.

CDR3 loop: CASSSSSPGQGSSGNTIYF. The rearrangement uses TRBV19 and TRBJ1-3; TCRdb selects TRBD1, and the lack of DNA leaves this call unchecked. The germline V gene has CDR1 LNHDA and CDR2 SQIVND (reference sequence). The CDR3 loop spans 19 amino acids.

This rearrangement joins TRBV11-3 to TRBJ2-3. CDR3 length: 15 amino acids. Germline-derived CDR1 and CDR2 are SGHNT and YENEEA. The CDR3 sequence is CASSLDGGNTDTQYF.

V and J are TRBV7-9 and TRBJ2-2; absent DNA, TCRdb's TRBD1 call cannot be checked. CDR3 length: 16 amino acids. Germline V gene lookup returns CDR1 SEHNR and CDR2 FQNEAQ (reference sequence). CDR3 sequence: CASSFLGDKSTGELFF.

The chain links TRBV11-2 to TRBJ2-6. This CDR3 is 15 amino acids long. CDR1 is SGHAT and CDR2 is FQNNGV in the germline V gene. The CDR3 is CASSLIRGGANVLTF.

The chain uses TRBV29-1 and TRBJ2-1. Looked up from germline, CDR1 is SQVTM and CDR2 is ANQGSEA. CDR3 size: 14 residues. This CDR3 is CSVEGGSPYNEQFF.

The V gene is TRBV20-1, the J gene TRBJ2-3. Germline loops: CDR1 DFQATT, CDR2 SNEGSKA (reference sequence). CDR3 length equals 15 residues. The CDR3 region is CSAADGQGGLDTQYF.

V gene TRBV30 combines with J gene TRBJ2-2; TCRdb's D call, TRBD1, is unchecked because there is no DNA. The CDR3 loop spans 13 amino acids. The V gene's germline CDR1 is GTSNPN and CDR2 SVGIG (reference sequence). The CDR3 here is CAWTQGGTGELFF.

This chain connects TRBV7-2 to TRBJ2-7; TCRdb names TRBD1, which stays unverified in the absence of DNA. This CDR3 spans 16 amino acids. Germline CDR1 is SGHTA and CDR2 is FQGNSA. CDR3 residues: CASSIQADRLSYEQYF.

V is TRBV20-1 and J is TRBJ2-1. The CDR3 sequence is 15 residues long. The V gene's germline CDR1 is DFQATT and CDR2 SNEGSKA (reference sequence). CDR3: CSAVTGSRSYNEQFF.

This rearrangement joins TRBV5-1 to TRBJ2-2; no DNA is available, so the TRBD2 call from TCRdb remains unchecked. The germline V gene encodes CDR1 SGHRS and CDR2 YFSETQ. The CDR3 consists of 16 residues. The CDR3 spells CASSLGPLGDTGELFF.

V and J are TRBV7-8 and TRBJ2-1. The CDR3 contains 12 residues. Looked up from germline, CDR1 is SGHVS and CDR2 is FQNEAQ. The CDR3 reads CASSLVLLEQFF. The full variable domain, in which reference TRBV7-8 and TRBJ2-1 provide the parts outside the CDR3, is GAGVSQSPRYKVAKRGQDVALRCDPISGHVSLFWYQQALGQGPEFLTYFQNEAQLDKSGLPSDRFFAERPEGSVSTLKIQRTQQEDSAVYLCASSLVLLEQFFGPGTRLTVL.

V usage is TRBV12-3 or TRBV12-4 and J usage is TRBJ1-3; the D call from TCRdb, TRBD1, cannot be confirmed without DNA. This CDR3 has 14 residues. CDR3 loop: CASSPSGGGNTIYF.

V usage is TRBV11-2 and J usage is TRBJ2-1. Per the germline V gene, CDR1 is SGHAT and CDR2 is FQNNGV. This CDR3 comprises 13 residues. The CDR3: CASSLDPPNEQFF.

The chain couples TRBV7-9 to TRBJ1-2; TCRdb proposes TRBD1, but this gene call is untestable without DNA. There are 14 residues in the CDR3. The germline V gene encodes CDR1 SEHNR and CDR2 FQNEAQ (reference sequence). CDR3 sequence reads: CASSPRTTNYGYTF.